Presented here are 3 T cell receptor beta chains from one specimen sequenced in a study of blood T cell repertoires in COVID-19. The data were produced by immunoSEQ multiplex PCR, yet TCRdb's version contains in-frame clones alone and is incomplete. The repertoire holds roughly 360,000 clones, with around 87% as singletons. Sequencing used PBMCs or T cells enriched from blood (not recorded which). Receptor source: a young man who had recovered from COVID-19.

This chain connects TRBV5-4 to TRBJ2-3; D might be TRBD2 (6 bases). V lost 4 bases to trimming and J lost 0 bases, with 12 bases between them. This CDR3 has 15 amino acids. Germline-derived CDR1 and CDR2 are SGHNT and YYREEE (reference sequence). The CDR3 DNA is TGTGCCAGCAGCGTCTCGGGGACTAGCACAGATACGCAGTATTTT. This codes for CASSVSGTSTDTQYF.

This clone was observed a few times. The chain employs TRBV21-1 and TRBJ1-2; the tabulated D call, TRBD1, remains unverified against the DNA. TRBV21-1 is a pseudogene. The CDR3 spans 15 residues. CDR3 sequence: CASSKCGQGISGYTF. The CDR3 DNA sequence: TGTGCCAGCAGCAAATGCGGACAGGGGATCAGCGGCTACACCTTC.

The rearrangement uses TRBV10-3 and TRBJ2-7, with 7 bases identical to TRBD1. CDR3 length: 14 amino acids. Germline loops: CDR1 ENHRY, CDR2 SYGVKD. Trimming took 6 bases from V and 2 from J; bases not matched to a gene: 7. DNA for the CDR3: TGTGCCATCAGGGACTCGACAGGGCCCTACGAGCAGTACTTC. Its protein is CAIRDSTGPYEQYF.